This T cell receptor beta chain came from a study of blood T cell repertoires in COVID-19. Overall study context: Collection of acute and convalescent COVID-19 samples took place in the United States, Italy and Spain. The cDNA or gDNA used as material had been derived from T cells, B-cell-depleted T cells, or PBMCs.

As concerns this clone: One end of the junction fails to match germline, which may point to a read error.

Participants' own reports of clinical history determined their cohort assignment. Original processing notes: Amplification of reference gene primers provided the estimated nucleated cell counts. Profiling relied on immunoSEQ multiplex PCR, and the TCRdb table lists in-frame clones only, not all of them. Clonal size and the V and J genes are those of that table, whereas D and trimming came from the DNA. This table holds more than 250,000 clones, about 91% found once. CDR3 size: 15 residues. In germline, CDR1 is ENHRY, CDR2 SYGVKD. The genes are TRBV10-3 and TRBJ1-2, with no clear D. The sequence was obtained from a woman between 35 and 50 years old with acute COVID-19. The sequenced material came from PBMCs or T cells enriched from blood (not recorded which). This CDR3 is CAISEQAGNNDGYTF. CDR3 nucleotide sequence: TGTGCCATCAGTGAGCAAGCGGGGAATAACGATGGCTACACCTTC.